Shown below are 16 T cell receptor beta chains from a single sample sequenced in a study of blood T cell repertoires in COVID-19. Measured with immunoSEQ multiplex PCR; TCRdb has only the in-frame clones, and not every one. The sample consists of some 89,000 clones, more than 65% of them appearing once. The sample taken for sequencing was peripheral blood. These receptors originate from a man between 70 and 80 years old with acute or convalescent COVID-19.

J is TRBJ1-2 and V is TRBV21-1; TRBD1, the table's D call, lacks a check against the DNA. TRBV21-1 counts as a pseudogene. The CDR3 runs 13 residues. The CDR3, as DNA: TGTGCCACCGAAGACAGGGCGAACTATGGCTACACCTTC. Its translation is CATEDRANYGYTF.

The rearrangement uses TRBV6-7 and TRBJ1-1; D is undetermined. TRBV6-7 has ORF status, its function being uncertain. The CDR3 runs to 16 residues. The ends were cut back, 9 bases at V and 0 bases at J, with 20 bases in the middle. The CDR3 here is CASRQPTTIMNTEAFF. CDR3 bases: TGTGCCAGTCGGCAGCCGACAACAATTATGAACACTGAAGCTTTCTTT.

The rearrangement uses TRBV4-1 and TRBJ1-2, with D perhaps matching TRBD1 (6 bases). The CDR3 totals 14 residues. The ends were cut back, 0 bases at V and 5 bases at J, with 10 bases in the middle. In germline, CDR1 is MGHRA, CDR2 YSYEKL. Here the CDR3 DNA reads TGCGCCAGCAGCCAAGAGTCCAGGGGTTATGGCTACACCTTC. It specifies CASSQESRGYGYTF.

This chain uses TRBV27 with TRBJ2-1; 7 bases are a match to TRBD1. Germline V gene sequence: CDR1 MNHEY, CDR2 SMNVEV (reference sequence). J lost 4 bases, V lost 2 bases, and 5 bases had no gene match. The CDR3 length is 15 residues. DNA of the CDR3: TGTGCCAGCAGTTTAGGCGCCAGGGGGTACAATGAGCAGTTCTTC. This sequence encodes CASSLGARGYNEQFF.

The chain combines TRBV3-1 (or the pseudogene TRBV3-2) with TRBJ1-3; unclear D gene. The CDR3 has 14 residues. V lost 4 bases, J lost 2 bases, and 9 bases lay in between. CDR1 and CDR2 (germline): LGHDT, YNNKEL (reference sequence). DNA of the CDR3: TGTGCCAGCAGCCGTAGGAGGGCTGGAAACACCATATATTTT. Amino acids: CASSRRRAGNTIYF.

The chain links TRBV5-5 to TRBJ2-3; D remains ambiguous. Germline lookup yields CDR1 SGHKS and CDR2 YYEKEE (reference sequence). With 4 bases removed from V and 5 bases from J, the gap between germline ends came to 8 bases. CDR3 length equals 12 residues. CDR3 nucleotide sequence: TGTGCCAGCAGCGTGTATATAGATACGCAGTATTTT. Its translation: CASSVYIDTQYF. Complete variable domain (other parts from reference TRBV5-5 and TRBJ2-3): DAGVTQSPTHLIKTRGQQVTLRCSPISGHKSVSWYQQVLGQGPQFIFQYYEKEERGRGNFPDRFSARQFPNYSSELNVNALLLGDSALYLCASSVYIDTQYFGPGTRLTVL.

This clone appeared once. The chain has TRBV3-1 (or the pseudogene TRBV3-2) and TRBJ2-1; 7 positions agree with TRBD1. Unmatched junction bases numbered 8, after V lost 3 bases and J lost 3 bases. The germline V gene has CDR1 LGHDT and CDR2 YNNKEL (reference sequence). The CDR3 runs 16 residues. Here the CDR3 reads CASSQAWTGYYNEQFF. As DNA, the CDR3 is TGTGCCAGCAGCCAGGCCTGGACAGGCTACTACAATGAGCAGTTCTTC.

This clone was detected a few times. V and J are TRBV27 and TRBJ2-7; a weak D match, TRBD2 (6 bases). There are 15 residues in the CDR3. V lost 6 bases and J 2 bases, leaving 17 bases between the germline ends. Germline V CDR1 and CDR2: MNHEY, SMNVEV (reference sequence). CDR3 DNA sequence: TGTGCCAGCAGATTAGCGATGGAGGGGCCCTACGAGCAGTACTTC. Translated: CASRLAMEGPYEQYF.

A few counts support this clone. In DNA form, the CDR3 reads TGTGCCAGCAGGAACGACGGGACAGATCTCTACGAGCAGTACGTC. The encoded protein is CASRNDGTDLYEQYV. The gene calls are TRBV6-5 and TRBJ2-7; TRBD1 aligns across 7 bases. The CDR3 sequence is 15 residues long. The germline CDR1 and CDR2 sequences are MNHEY and SVGAGI. The ends lost 6 bases at V and 3 bases at J; junction bases unmatched: 11.

This sequence joins TRBV19 and TRBJ1-6, with a weak D call TRBD1 (6 bases). The germline V gene has CDR1 LNHDA and CDR2 SQIVND (reference sequence). Trimming took 4 bases from V and 10 from J, leaving 11 bases between them. This CDR3 has 13 residues. The CDR3 is CASSTGVGSPLHF. In DNA form, the CDR3 reads TGTGCCAGTAGTACAGGGGTTGGCTCACCCCTCCACTTT. The variable domain in full, completed from reference TRBV19 and TRBJ1-6, reads DGGITQSPKYLFRKEGQNVTLSCEQNLNHDAMYWYRQDPGQGLRLIYYSQIVNDFQKGDIAEGYSVSREKKESFPLTVTSAQKNPTAFYLCASSTGVGSPLHFGNGTRLTVT.

The CDR3 protein is CATSDAGTSSYNEQFF. The CDR3 DNA sequence: TGTGCCACCAGTGACGCCGGGACTAGCTCCTACAATGAGCAGTTCTTC. This chain uses TRBV24-1 with TRBJ2-1; 8 bases are shared with TRBD2. This CDR3 spans 16 amino acids. The V gene end was trimmed by 4 bases and the J gene end by 0 bases; junction bases not matched to a gene: 4. Germline V gene sequence: CDR1 KGHDR, CDR2 SFDVKD.

This sequence joins TRBV7-8 and TRBJ1-5, with 8 nucleotides matching TRBD1. CDR3 length: 18 amino acids. Germline V gene sequence: CDR1 SGHVS, CDR2 FQNEAQ. With 5 bases clipped from V and 3 bases from J, the junction kept 15 bases outside the gene matches. The CDR3 loop is CASSIGQGRSYNNQPQHF. CDR3 sequence (DNA): TGTGCCAGCAGCATCGGACAGGGCCGTTCTTATAACAATCAGCCCCAGCATTTT.

This chain connects TRBV7-6 to TRBJ2-7, with D possibly matching TRBD1 (5 bases). Trimming stripped 10 bases from V and 0 bases from J, with 16 bases between. The CDR3 runs 14 residues. From germline, CDR1 is SGHVS and CDR2 FNYEAQ. CDR3 nucleotide sequence: TGTGCCAAGTACGACAGCCTAAACTCCTACGAGCAGTACGTC. This encodes CAKYDSLNSYEQYV.

The chain uses TRBV5-6 and TRBJ1-1, with 8 bases that match TRBD1. The CDR3 runs 12 residues. The J segment lost 9 bases and the V segment lost 2 bases, leaving 3 bases of the junction unmatched. Germline CDR1 reads SGHDT; CDR2 reads YYEEEE. CDR3 sequence (DNA): TGTGCCAGCAGCTTCGGACAGGGTAAAGCTTTCTTT. Translated, it gives CASSFGQGKAFF.

The sample holds one count of this clone. The chain combines TRBV4-1 with TRBJ2-3; 8 bases are shared with TRBD2. The CDR3 runs 15 residues. Germline lookup yields CDR1 MGHRA and CDR2 YSYEKL. Losses at the gene ends were 2 bases for V and 2 bases for J; bases not matched to a gene: 3. Here the CDR3 DNA reads TGCGCCAGCAGCCAACAAGCGGGGGTCACAGATACGCAGTATTTT. Protein: CASSQQAGVTDTQYF.

The CDR3 bases are TGTGCCAGCAGCTTTGACAGGGGAAGGACCGGGGAGCTGTTTTTT. Residues: CASSFDRGRTGELFF. The gene calls are TRBV7-9 and TRBJ2-2; 8 bases line up with TRBD1. The CDR3 totals 15 residues. Germline lookup yields CDR1 SEHNR and CDR2 FQNEAQ (reference sequence). V lost 3 bases to trimming and J lost 5 bases; unmatched junction nucleotides: 5. The variable domain in full, completed from reference TRBV7-9 and TRBJ2-2, reads DTGVSQNPRHKITKRGQNVTFRCDPISEHNRLYWYRQTLGQGPEFLTYFQNEAQLEKSRLLSDRFSAERPKGSFSTLEIQRTEQGDSAMYLCASSFDRGRTGELFFGEGSRLTVL.